Listed below are T cell receptor beta chains from one sample, sequenced in a study of cytomegalovirus exposure and HLA in healthy donors. Data came from immunoSEQ multiplex PCR; TCRdb stores just in-frame clones and leaves some out. In the table there are approximately 160,000 clones, around 80% of which are singletons. The sample comprised PBMCs. The origin of the receptors is a girl aged 10-17 years in good health and CMV-seropositive. Each CDR3 is given with its conserved first and last residue. A D gene is named only where the DNA matches it firmly. Size values are once, few and many counts, or a class for expanded clones, and some rows have none.

v_call	clone_size	j_call	d_call	cdr3_nt	cdr3_aa
TRBV2	.	TRBJ2-7	.	TGTGCCAGCACTAATACGGGTTTCGAGCAGTACTTC	CASTNTGFEQYF
TRBV5-6	.	TRBJ2-4	TRBD1	TGTGCCAGCAGCCGGCGGGGGGACAGGGGACAAAACATTCAGTACTTC	CASSRRGDRGQNIQYF
TRBV6-1	.	TRBJ2-4	.	TGTGCCAGCAGCAAGCCTACTAGCCCGGAAAACATTCAGTACTTC	CASSKPTSPENIQYF
TRBV4-1	.	TRBJ2-7	TRBD1	TGCGCCAGCAGCCAAGAAAAAGAGGGGGCGGCCTACGAGCAGTACTTC	CASSQEKEGAAYEQYF
TRBV6-1	.	TRBJ1-5	TRBD1	TGTGCCAGCAGAGTGGGACAGGGCAGCAATCAGCCCCAGCATTTT	CASRVGQGSNQPQHF
TRBV11-2	.	TRBJ2-7	.	TGTGCCAGCAGCTTATATCTGTACGAGCAGTACTTC	CASSLYLYEQYF
TRBV30	.	TRBJ2-1	TRBD2	TGTGCCTGGAGTGTCCCGAGCGGGAAATACAATGAGCAGTTCTTC	CAWSVPSGKYNEQFF
TRBV2	few	TRBJ2-7	.	TGTGCCAGCACGCACCCGGTTGTGTACGAGCAGTACTTC	CASTHPVVYEQYF
TRBV28	.	TRBJ2-5	.	TGTGCCAGCGTCTCAAGGGGGACCCAGTACTTC	CASVSRGTQYF
TRBV27	.	TRBJ2-7	.	TGTGCCAGCAGTTTTTCGTCCGACAGAGACTACGAGCAGTACTTC	CASSFSSDRDYEQYF
TRBV28	.	TRBJ2-2	TRBD2	TGTGCCAGCAGTTTATTCACTAGCGGGAGGCCCTCTTTCACCGGGGAGCTGTTTTTT	CASSLFTSGRPSFTGELFF
TRBV30	.	TRBJ1-1	.	TGTGCCTGGAGTGACCCCTCCAGGGGGAACACTGAAGCTTTCTTT	CAWSDPSRGNTEAFF
TRBV2	.	TRBJ2-3	TRBD2	TGTGCCAGCAGTGAACACGGACTAGCGTCGAGCACAGATACGCAGTATTTT	CASSEHGLASSTDTQYF
TRBV27	.	TRBJ1-2	TRBD1	TGTGCCAGCAGTTTATACAGGGGTTCAAGTGGCTACACCTTC	CASSLYRGSSGYTF
TRBV5-1	once	TRBJ2-1	TRBD2	TGCGCCAGCATAAAAGGACTAGCGGCCCCCTACAATGAGCAGTTCTTC	CASIKGLAAPYNEQFF
TRBV19	.	TRBJ1-5	.	TGTGCCAGTAGTATAGTGGGGGACACGGGCCGTCAGCCCCAGCATTTT	CASSIVGDTGRQPQHF
TRBV7-9	.	TRBJ1-1	.	TGTGCCAGCAGCACAGGAGGGGAGACTGAAGCTTTCTTT	CASSTGGETEAFF
TRBV6-1	.	TRBJ2-7	.	TGTGCCAGCAGTGAAGCGGGGAGTTGGACGGAGGATCTAGGGTTTTACTACGAGCAGTACTTC	CASSEAGSWTEDLGFYYEQYF
TRBV29-1	.	TRBJ2-7	.	TGCAGCGTACGAGGGCGATCGAACTACGAGCAGTACTTC	CSVRGRSNYEQYF
TRBV11-2	.	TRBJ1-1	TRBD1	TGTGCCAGCAGCGTACAGGGGGCTGCGGAAGCTTTCTTT	CASSVQGAAEAFF
TRBV6-5	.	TRBJ1-2	.	TGTGCCAGCAGAGCCCCGGGAAGGGATTATGGCTACACCTTC	CASRAPGRDYGYTF
TRBV18	.	TRBJ1-1	TRBD1	TGTGCCAGCTCTATCACAGGGGGCAAACGGGCCGCTGAAGCTTTCTTT	CASSITGGKRAAEAFF
TRBV5-1	.	TRBJ2-3	TRBD2	TGCGCCAGCAGCATGGGACTAGCGGTTAGCACAGATACGCAGTATTTT	CASSMGLAVSTDTQYF
TRBV19	.	TRBJ2-1	.	TGTGCCAGCCTACAACTCGGACTGTCCAATGAGCAGTTCTTC	CASLQLGLSNEQFF
TRBV6-5	.	TRBJ1-5	.	TGTGCCAGCAGCCTGTACAGGGAAAATCAGCCCCAGCATTTT	CASSLYRENQPQHF
TRBV19	.	TRBJ1-4	.	TGTGCCAGTAATTCCCAGGGCGATGAAAAACTGTTTTTT	CASNSQGDEKLFF
TRBV2	.	TRBJ2-5	TRBD2	TGTGCCAGCACGAGGTTGGGACTAGCGGGAGTAGTGAATGAAGAGACCCAGTACTTC	CASTRLGLAGVVNEETQYF
TRBV4-2	few	TRBJ2-2	TRBD2	TGTGCCAGCAGCCCCTTTCGGGAGGGCCTGAATACCGGGGAGCTGTTTTTT	CASSPFREGLNTGELFF
TRBV5-1	few	TRBJ2-7	TRBD1	TGCGCCAGCAGCTTTGTGCACACGGGACAGGTCTACGAGCAGTACTTC	CASSFVHTGQVYEQYF
TRBV5-1	.	TRBJ1-2	TRBD1	TGCGCCAGCAGCTTGGGGGGGACAGCGTATGGCTACACCTTC	CASSLGGTAYGYTF
TRBV6-5	.	TRBJ2-6	.	TGTGCCAGCGGAGTAATTGGGGCCAACGTCCTGACTTTC	CASGVIGANVLTF
TRBV28	.	TRBJ2-7	TRBD2	TGTGCCAGCAGTCTTAGCGGGAGGGCAAAATACGAGCAGTACTTC	CASSLSGRAKYEQYF
TRBV28	.	TRBJ1-5	TRBD1	TGTGCCAGCAGTTTAGGTACAGGGGGCAATCAGCCCCAGCATTTT	CASSLGTGGNQPQHF
TRBV2	.	TRBJ1-5	TRBD1	TGTGCCAGCAGTACCGGGACAGCCCCCAATCAGCCCCAGCATTTT	CASSTGTAPNQPQHF
TRBV7-6	few	TRBJ1-4	.	TGTGCCAGCACCACCGGTCGGGCAACTAATGAAAAACTGTTTTTT	CASTTGRATNEKLFF
TRBV6-6	.	TRBJ2-2	.	TGTGCCAGCAGTTTTACCGGAGACACCGGGGAGCTGTTTTTT	CASSFTGDTGELFF
TRBV29-1	once	TRBJ1-1	.	TGCAGCGTTCTCACAACGAACACTGAAGCTTTCTTT	CSVLTTNTEAFF
TRBV27	.	TRBJ2-1	.	TGTGCCAGCAGTATCTCGGGAAGAACCTACAATGAGCAGTTCTTC	CASSISGRTYNEQFF
TRBV5-1	.	TRBJ2-5	TRBD1	TGCGCCAGCAGCTTTGGGACAGCTCGAGAGACCCAGTACTTC	CASSFGTARETQYF
TRBV30	.	TRBJ1-4	.	TGTGCCTGGAGCTATACGTGGGAGGGCGCGCTCGAAAAACTGTTTTTT	CAWSYTWEGALEKLFF
TRBV15	.	TRBJ1-2	TRBD1	TGTGCCACCAGCAGGTACGACAGGGACTATGGCTACACCTTC	CATSRYDRDYGYTF
TRBV27	.	TRBJ2-7	.	TGTGCCAGCAGTTTAAGGATGGCGGGCTACGAGCAGTACTTC	CASSLRMAGYEQYF
TRBV6-9	.	TRBJ2-5	.	TGTGCCAGCAGTCACTCAGGGGGGCAAGAGACCCAGTACTTC	CASSHSGGQETQYF
TRBV5-4	.	TRBJ2-1	TRBD2	TGTGCCAGCAGTTATAGCGGGAGGTCCTCCTACAATGAGCAGTTCTTC	CASSYSGRSSYNEQFF
TRBV5-1	.	TRBJ2-5	.	TGCGCCAGCAGCTTGGGGACAGTGGGGGGGAACCAAGAGACCCAGTACTTC	CASSLGTVGGNQETQYF